These 28 T cell receptor beta chains were all obtained from the same sample, sequenced in a study of identical twins. TCRdb passed the 5' RACE reads through MiXCR, listing each CDR3 protein once. Of 450,000 to 600,000 distinct CDR3 sequences in the sample, approximately 20% are singletons; the top ten hold approximately 0.48%. This same sample was also part of a study on yellow fever vaccine responses in identical twins.

The specimen was CD4+ T cells sorted from blood. The receptors here all came from a young woman in good health.

This sequence joins TRBV5-6 and TRBJ2-7; 10 bases map to TRBD2. Germline loops: CDR1 SGHDT, CDR2 YYEEEE. The J segment lost 4 bases and the V segment lost 0 bases, leaving 10 bases of the junction unmatched. The CDR3 spans 17 residues. CDR3 sequence: CASSLAAGGLRGYEQYF. DNA for the CDR3: TGTGCCAGCAGCTTGGCAGCGGGAGGGCTCCGCGGGTACGAGCAGTACTTC.

This clonotype came up a few times. The rearrangement uses TRBV6-2 or TRBV6-3 and TRBJ2-3; D not certain. Per the germline V gene, CDR1 is MNHEY and CDR2 is SVGEGT. With 2 bases removed from V and 6 bases from J, the gap between germline ends came to 12 bases. This CDR3 has 14 residues. The CDR3 loop reads CASSYGPIGDTQYF. The CDR3, as DNA: TGTGCCAGCAGTTACGGCCCCATTGGGGATACGCAGTATTTT.

The chain joins TRBV20-1 to TRBJ2-4; perhaps TRBD1 as D (6 bases). Germline assignment: CDR1 DFQATT and CDR2 SNEGSKA (reference sequence). The length of the CDR3 is 14 residues. V lost 1 base to trimming and J lost 1 base, with 8 bases between them. CDR3 nucleotide sequence: TGCAGTGCTAGAGTCCAGGGGGCCAAAAACATTCAGTACTTC. Protein product: CSARVQGAKNIQYF.

The chain has TRBV10-3 and TRBJ2-1; D is undetermined. The germline CDR1 and CDR2 sequences are ENHRY and SYGVKD. The CDR3 runs 11 residues. V dropped 5 bases and J dropped 10 bases, with 9 bases sitting between them. The CDR3 sequence: CAISTTGEQFF. CDR3 DNA: TGTGCCATCAGTACCACGGGCGAGCAGTTCTTC.

The chain links TRBV5-1 to TRBJ2-7; D gene unclear. The CDR3 is 15 amino acids. Germline values: CDR1 SGHRS, CDR2 YFSETQ. Trimming removed 0 bases at V and 3 bases at J, with 13 bases between. CDR3 nucleotides: TGCGCCAGCAGCTTGGAGGTGTCAGACCACTACGAGCAGTACGTC. Encoded protein: CASSLEVSDHYEQYV.

The chain is built from TRBV15 and TRBJ2-4, with 9 bases lining up with TRBD1. The CDR3 is made up of 14 amino acids. Germline lookup yields CDR1 LNHNV and CDR2 YYDKDF (reference sequence). The V segment lost 2 bases and the J segment 7 bases; nucleotides outside the gene matches: 3. The CDR3 bases are TGTGCCACCAGCAGATGGACAGGGGTTAACATTCAGTACTTC. Its translation is CATSRWTGVNIQYF.

This clonotype showed up just a few times. The J gene is TRBJ2-1, the V gene TRBV6-1, with TRBD2 as a possible D gene (6 bases). The V and J ends lost 9 bases and 0 bases respectively, with 12 bases between them. CDR1 is MNHNS, CDR2 SASEGT, per germline. This CDR3 has 14 residues. CDR3 in amino acids: CASRGTPSYNEQFF. DNA of the CDR3: TGTGCCAGTCGAGGGACTCCCTCCTACAATGAGCAGTTCTTC.

This clonotype has just a few counts. The rearrangement links TRBV7-2 to TRBJ2-3; a weak D match, TRBD1 (5 bases). V was shortened by 0 bases and J by 4 bases, with 5 bases between the two germline ends. The germline V gene encodes CDR1 SGHTA and CDR2 FQGNSA. CDR3 length: 13 amino acids. The CDR3 bases are TGTGCCAGCAGCTTAGCCAGGGCAGATACGCAGTATTTT. Amino acids: CASSLARADTQYF.

CDR3 bases: TGCAGTGCTATTTCTCCTGGCGGGAGAGACTACAATGAGCAGTTCTTC. It codes for CSAISPGGRDYNEQFF. The gene calls are TRBV20-1 and TRBJ2-1, with 7 nucleotides matching TRBD2. Trimming took 4 bases from V and 3 from J; bases not matched to a gene: 12. CDR3 length: 16 residues. Germline values: CDR1 DFQATT, CDR2 SNEGSKA (reference sequence).

At least ten counts were recorded for this clonotype. The chain couples TRBV6-5 to TRBJ1-1; D remains unclear. Germline V gene data show CDR1 as MNHEY and CDR2 as SVGAGI. Trimming shortened V by 6 bases and J by 0 bases, and 2 bases separated the two germline ends. The CDR3 extends over 11 amino acids. CDR3 sequence (DNA): TGTGCCAGCAGAATGAACACTGAAGCTTTCTTT. Amino acid sequence: CASRMNTEAFF.

This clonotype was seen a few times. The chain combines TRBV7-3 with TRBJ1-2; a possible D gene is TRBD1 (6 bases). Germline CDR1 and CDR2: SGHTA and FQGTGA. V shed 0 bases and J shed 9 bases, with 17 bases lying between them. This CDR3 region has 15 residues. CDR3 bases: TGTGCCAGCAGCTTAACCGGGGGGCAGCCCTCGAGCTACACCTTC. Amino acid sequence: CASSLTGGQPSSYTF.

This clonotype was seen only once. This rearrangement joins TRBV29-1 to TRBJ2-5; the D is unclear. V lost 2 bases, J lost 5 bases, and 6 bases lay in between. Germline CDR1 and CDR2: SQVTM and ANQGSEA. CDR3 length: 11 residues. DNA of the CDR3: TGCAGCGTTGAACGGTCGGAGACCCAGTACTTC. Translating gives CSVERSETQYF.

This clonotype turned up a few times. The chain is built from TRBV28 and TRBJ1-3; no firm D call. Germline V lookup: CDR1 MDHEN, CDR2 SYDVKM. The CDR3 is 11 amino acids. Trimming cost V 4 bases and J 8 bases, with 6 bases left between them. CDR3 protein: CASSSGDTIYF. The CDR3 nucleotides read TGTGCCAGCAGTTCCGGGGACACCATATATTTT.

The V gene is TRBV7-9, the J gene TRBJ1-2; 10 nucleotides agree with TRBD1. The germline CDR1 and CDR2 sequences are SEHNR and FQNEAQ (reference sequence). CDR3 length: 16 amino acids. V lost 5 bases to trimming and J lost 0 bases; unmatched junction nucleotides: 6. The CDR3 DNA sequence: TGTGCCAGCAGCGGGGACAGGGGTGTAACTAACTATGGCTACACCTTC. Translation gives CASSGDRGVTNYGYTF.

This clonotype showed up just a few times. CDR3 sequence: CASSLSPGPSNTIYF. The CDR3 DNA follows: TGTGCCAGCAGTTTATCGCCGGGACCATCCAACACCATATATTTT. The chain recombines TRBV12-3 or TRBV12-4 with TRBJ1-3; D is possibly TRBD1 (5 bases). CDR3 length equals 15 residues. Deletions cut 2 bases from V and 7 bases from J, with 15 bases between.

There are a few counts of this clonotype. This chain's CDR3 is CASSLIRTGLNTGELFF. CDR3 in DNA: TGTGCCAGCAGTTTAATCCGGACAGGGTTAAACACCGGGGAGCTGTTTTTT. This chain connects TRBV12-3 or TRBV12-4 to TRBJ2-2, with TRBD1 matching over 8 bases. The CDR3 is made up of 17 amino acids. V shed 2 bases and J 2 bases; nucleotides not matched to a gene: 7.

This clonotype was found a few times. The DNA of the CDR3 is TGTGCCAGCAGCCCGAATAGAGGGGGCCAAGAGACCCAGTACTTC. It codes for CASSPNRGGQETQYF. This chain connects TRBV3-1 to TRBJ2-5, with D perhaps matching TRBD1 (6 bases). Trimming took off 4 bases at V and 1 base at J, with 13 bases between the two ends. This CDR3 is 15 amino acids long. The V gene's germline CDR1 is LGHDT and CDR2 YNNKEL (reference sequence).

This clonotype is a singleton in its sample. The chain carries TRBV6-1 and TRBJ2-7; tentative D call: TRBD2 (5 bases). Germline loops: CDR1 MNHNS, CDR2 SASEGT. CDR3 size: 14 residues. V was pared by 5 bases and J by 9 bases, with 20 bases between. The DNA for the CDR3 is TGTGCCAGCAGTCCAGAGGAGGTTCGGGCCGTGCAGTACGTC. Protein sequence: CASSPEEVRAVQYV.

This clonotype was picked up a small number of times. V usage is TRBV11-2 and J usage is TRBJ1-2; D ambiguous. Germline V gene data show CDR1 as SGHAT and CDR2 as FQNNGV. CDR3 size: 15 residues. V was shortened by 5 bases and J by 5 bases, with 18 bases between the two germline ends. CDR3 DNA sequence: TGTGCCAGCAGCCCGGGGTCGGGTTTTGGGTATGGCTACACCTTC. Protein sequence: CASSPGSGFGYGYTF.

The V call is TRBV5-1, the J call TRBJ2-7, with 9 bases lining up with TRBD1. Germline values: CDR1 SGHRS, CDR2 YFSETQ. The J segment lost 1 base and the V segment lost 0 bases, leaving 2 bases of the junction unmatched. The CDR3 length is 15 residues. As DNA, the CDR3 is TGCGCCAGCAGCTTGGATGGACAGGGGTCCTACGAGCAGTACGTC. It yields the protein CASSLDGQGSYEQYV.

This chain links TRBV19 with TRBJ1-5; 9 bases align to TRBD1. CDR1 is LNHDA, CDR2 SQIVND, per germline (reference sequence). The CDR3 has 15 amino acids. After removal of 6 bases from V and 11 bases from J, the junction contained 14 bases not matched to a gene. The CDR3 sequence: CASSMGTGSLKAQHF. CDR3 nucleotides: TGTGCCAGTAGCATGGGGACAGGGTCTTTGAAAGCCCAGCATTTT.

The chain uses TRBV10-3 and TRBJ2-5, with 11 bases aligning to TRBD2. In germline, CDR1 is ENHRY, CDR2 SYGVKD. The CDR3 length is 17 residues. J gave up 1 base and V 3 bases, and 7 bases lay outside the gene matches. The CDR3 here is CAISDILAGVSQETQYF. CDR3 bases: TGTGCCATCAGTGACATACTAGCGGGGGTCAGCCAAGAGACCCAGTACTTC.

This sequence joins TRBV12-3 or TRBV12-4 and TRBJ2-3; D is unclear. V lost 2 bases, J lost 1 base, and 10 bases lay in between. The CDR3 covers 15 residues. The CDR3 nucleotides read TGTGCCAGCAGTTTAAACACCGGCGGCACAGATACGCAGTATTTT. It codes for CASSLNTGGTDTQYF.

V gene TRBV12-3 or TRBV12-4 combines with J gene TRBJ2-3; 14 nucleotides align to TRBD2. The CDR3 loop spans 17 amino acids. V dropped 3 bases and J dropped 3; count of bases not matched to a gene: 5. CDR3 nucleotides: TGTGCCAGCAGTTTGGGGACTAGCGGGAGAGTTACAGATACGCAGTATTTT. It encodes CASSLGTSGRVTDTQYF.

The V call is TRBV12-3 or TRBV12-4, the J call TRBJ2-1; D ambiguous. V lost 3 bases and J lost 10, with 10 bases in between. The CDR3 spans 12 residues. This chain's CDR3 is CASSFLVGEQFF. The CDR3 DNA reads as TGTGCCAGCAGTTTCCTAGTGGGGGAGCAGTTCTTC.

This chain uses TRBV27 with TRBJ2-1, with TRBD2 identical over 10 bases. Unmatched junction bases numbered 10, after V lost 6 bases and J lost 8 bases. The CDR3 length is 15 residues. Germline assignment: CDR1 MNHEY and CDR2 SMNVEV (reference sequence). The CDR3 region is CASSFRAGGPYEQFF. The CDR3, as DNA: TGTGCCAGCAGCTTTAGAGCGGGAGGGCCCTATGAGCAGTTCTTC.

The chain employs TRBV12-3 or TRBV12-4 and TRBJ2-1, with 7 bases aligning to TRBD2. The CDR3 spans 14 residues. V shed 5 bases and J 5 bases; nucleotides not matched to a gene: 6. CDR3 nucleotide sequence: TGTGCCAGCAGTAAGTGGGAGGGGAACAATGAGCAGTTCTTC. It codes for CASSKWEGNNEQFF.

This clonotype was seen a few times. The chain recombines TRBV5-1 with TRBJ2-2; 10 bases line up with TRBD2. Germline V lookup: CDR1 SGHRS, CDR2 YFSETQ. CDR3 size: 16 residues. The V and J ends lost 0 bases and 3 bases, in that order; junction bases with no gene match: 2. The CDR3 DNA is TGCGCCAGCAGCTTGGATAGCGGGGGGTACACCGGGGAGCTGTTTTTT. Its translation: CASSLDSGGYTGELFF.